The 16 T cell receptor beta chains listed next were all sequenced from one sample in a study of blood T cells in healthy people across ages. The use of a sample-barcoded 5' primer and a J-beta primer mix characterized a second PCR of about 7 to 12 cycles. TCRdb processed the 5' RACE reads anew with MiXCR; each CDR3 protein has one entry. The table includes 1.5 million to 1.8 million distinct CDR3 sequences, 35% to 45% detected once. Sequencing used blood. These receptors were collected from a woman younger than 35 in good health.

V is TRBV20-1 and J is TRBJ1-5; D may be TRBD1 (5 bases). This CDR3 is built from 17 residues. The germline CDR1 and CDR2 sequences are DFQATT and SNEGSKA (reference sequence). V gave up 0 bases and J gave up 7 bases, with 22 bases separating them. The CDR3 bases are TGCAGTGCTAGAGATCCATGGGCAGGGACCCGCCAACAGCCCCAGCATTTT. Protein sequence: CSARDPWAGTRQQPQHF.

The chain combines TRBV25-1 with TRBJ2-7, with D possibly matching TRBD2 (6 bases). V lost 2 bases to trimming and J lost 5 bases, with 16 bases between them. The CDR3 is 15 residues long. CDR1 and CDR2 from the germline V gene are MGHDK and SYGVNS. CDR3 DNA sequence: TGTGCCAGCAGTGAAGTTGGGGGAGGACGCAACGAGCAGTACTTC. The encoded protein is CASSEVGGGRNEQYF.

This clonotype has only a few counts. The chain combines TRBV7-9 with TRBJ1-1; no clear D. V dropped 5 bases and J dropped 1 base, with 11 bases sitting between them. The CDR3 loop spans 14 amino acids. Germline V lookup: CDR1 SEHNR, CDR2 FQNEAQ (reference sequence). CDR3 bases: TGTGCCAGCAGCCCTCTCCTACCGAACACTGAAGCTTTCTTT. Its protein is CASSPLLPNTEAFF. The whole variable domain, remainder taken from reference TRBV7-9 and TRBJ1-1, is DTGVSQNPRHKITKRGQNVTFRCDPISEHNRLYWYRQTLGQGPEFLTYFQNEAQLEKSRLLSDRFSAERPKGSFSTLEIQRTEQGDSAMYLCASSPLLPNTEAFFGQGTRLTVV.

The chain employs TRBV13 and TRBJ2-5, with D unresolved. Trimming stripped 1 base from V and 0 bases from J, with 3 bases between. Germline CDR1 and CDR2: PRHDT and FYEKMQ (reference sequence). The CDR3 is 13 residues long. In DNA form, the CDR3 reads TGTGCCAGCAGCTTAGAACACCAAGAGACCCAGTACTTC. It translates to CASSLEHQETQYF.

The CDR3 sequence is CASSSSGYQETQYF. The CDR3 DNA reads TGTGCCAGCAGCTCATCAGGGTACCAAGAGACCCAGTACTTC. The chain joins TRBV7-9 to TRBJ2-5; perhaps TRBD1 as D (5 bases). Germline V gene sequence: CDR1 SEHNR, CDR2 FQNEAQ (reference sequence). This CDR3 has 14 residues. V lost 4 bases, J lost 0 bases, and 9 bases lay in between.

This clonotype was observed a single time. V gene TRBV25-1 combines with J gene TRBJ1-1, with D possibly TRBD1 on 5 matching bases. The CDR3 is 13 amino acids. Germline V lookup: CDR1 MGHDK, CDR2 SYGVNS. V was clipped by 7 bases and J by 5 bases, with 14 bases between them. CDR3 DNA sequence: TGTGCCAGCAATCCGGGACGGGGGACTGAAGCTTTCTTT. Amino acids: CASNPGRGTEAFF.

V usage is TRBV9 and J usage is TRBJ2-2; D may be TRBD2 (6 bases). The V gene's germline CDR1 is SGDLS and CDR2 YYNGEE. There are 15 residues in the CDR3. The ends were cut back, 4 bases at V and 1 base at J, with 11 bases in the middle. In DNA, the CDR3 is TGTGCCAGCAGCCCCCGGAGGGTGAACACCGGGGAGCTGTTTTTT. Protein: CASSPRRVNTGELFF.

The rearrangement links TRBV6-6 to TRBJ1-2; D uncertain. There are 14 residues in the CDR3. V lost 2 bases, J lost 0 bases, and 7 bases lay in between. CDR1 and CDR2 (germline): MNHNY, SVGAGI (reference sequence). CDR3 sequence reads: CASSYIASNYGYTF. The CDR3 DNA reads TGTGCCAGCAGTTACATCGCCTCTAACTATGGCTACACCTTC.

Only one count was recorded for this clonotype. The chain uses TRBV21-1 and TRBJ2-2; TRBD1 reflects the table's D call only, with no check against the DNA. TRBV21-1 is shown as a pseudogene. The CDR3 has 15 amino acids. For the CDR3, the DNA is TGTGCCAGCAGCCCAAAGGGACAGATGCCCGGGGAGCTGTTTTTT. Protein sequence: CASSPKGQMPGELFF.

V usage is TRBV27 and J usage is TRBJ2-1, with 8 bases that match TRBD2. The CDR3 is 16 amino acids. The ends lost 2 bases at V and 10 bases at J; junction bases unmatched: 13. Germline V lookup: CDR1 MNHEY, CDR2 SMNVEV (reference sequence). The CDR3 loop reads CASSLEIRTVAGEQFF. The CDR3 nucleotides read TGTGCCAGCAGTTTAGAAATCAGGACGGTAGCGGGGGAGCAGTTCTTC.

This clonotype was recorded a few times. The V gene is TRBV20-1, the J gene TRBJ2-7, with 7 bases identical to TRBD2. Germline V CDR1 and CDR2: DFQATT, SNEGSKA (reference sequence). J was trimmed by 11 bases and V by 0 bases; bases with no gene match: 1. This CDR3 comprises 10 residues. Written as DNA, the CDR3 is TGCAGTGCTAGAGATCGGGAGGAGTACTTC. Translated: CSARDREEYF.

This chain links TRBV20-1 with TRBJ2-7, with TRBD1 matching over 8 bases. The CDR3 loop spans 15 amino acids. Losses at the gene ends were 8 bases for V and 0 bases for J; bases not matched to a gene: 12. Germline V CDR1 and CDR2: DFQATT, SNEGSKA (reference sequence). The CDR3 here is CSSHRGDRPSYEQYF. The CDR3 nucleotides are TGCAGTTCCCACAGGGGGGACAGACCCTCCTACGAGCAGTACTTC.

Details on this clonotype: One junction end does not reproduce the germline sequence, and a read error may be involved. The gene calls are TRBV4-3 and TRBJ2-3, with TRBD2 matching 8 bases. This CDR3 comprises 15 residues. Germline CDR1 LGHNA, CDR2 YSLEER. In nucleotides, the CDR3 is TGCACCAGCAGCCAAACCAGCGGGAGAGGGGATACGCAGTATTTT. Protein product: CTSSQTSGRGDTQYF.

The rearrangement links TRBV6-5 to TRBJ1-4; D uncertain. V was pared by 2 bases and J by 4 bases, with 5 bases between. In germline, CDR1 is MNHEY, CDR2 SVGAGI. CDR3 length: 13 residues. The CDR3 protein is CASSYVSNEKLFF. The DNA for the CDR3 is TGTGCCAGCAGTTACGTCAGTAATGAAAAACTGTTTTTT.

This clonotype was found a few times. In DNA form, the CDR3 reads TGTGCCAGCAGCGCCGGACAGGGCTCATATGGCTACACCTTC. Protein sequence: CASSAGQGSYGYTF. The chain joins TRBV9 to TRBJ1-2; TRBD1 matches 8 bases. The V segment lost 3 bases and the J segment 5 bases; nucleotides outside the gene matches: 6. There are 14 residues in the CDR3. The V gene's germline CDR1 is SGDLS and CDR2 YYNGEE.

The rearrangement joins TRBV5-1 to TRBJ2-1, with 11 bases lining up with TRBD2. Trimming removed 0 bases from V and 3 bases from J; junction bases left unmatched: 5. Germline V gene sequence: CDR1 SGHRS, CDR2 YFSETQ. This CDR3 has 17 amino acids. CDR3 DNA: TGCGCCAGCAGCTTGGACTTAGCGGGAGGGATCTACAATGAGCAGTTCTTC. This gives the protein CASSLDLAGGIYNEQFF.